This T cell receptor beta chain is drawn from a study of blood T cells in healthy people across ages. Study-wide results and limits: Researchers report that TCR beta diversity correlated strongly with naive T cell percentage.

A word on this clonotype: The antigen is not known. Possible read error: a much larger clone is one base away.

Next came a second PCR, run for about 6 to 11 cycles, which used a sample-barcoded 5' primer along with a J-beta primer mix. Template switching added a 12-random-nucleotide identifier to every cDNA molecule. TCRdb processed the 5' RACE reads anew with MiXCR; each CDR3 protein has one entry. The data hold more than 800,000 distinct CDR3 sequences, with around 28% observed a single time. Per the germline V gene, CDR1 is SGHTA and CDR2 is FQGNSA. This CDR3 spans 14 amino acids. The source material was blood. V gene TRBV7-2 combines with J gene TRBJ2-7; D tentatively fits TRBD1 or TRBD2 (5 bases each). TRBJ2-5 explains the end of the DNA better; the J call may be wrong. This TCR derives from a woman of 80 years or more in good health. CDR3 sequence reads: CAGSPGTPFETQYF. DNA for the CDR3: TGTGCCGGCAGCCCCGGGACCCCTTTCGAGACCCAGTACTTC.